The sequence of this TCR beta chain was determined in a study of tumor and adjacent non-tumor tissue in lung cancer. Overall study context: There were 11 to 12 adenocarcinoma, a couple of squamous cell carcinoma and 1 small cell lung cancer cases. Findings of the study overall: Top 100 clones took a larger repertoire share in normal lung. Tumor tissue had significantly higher TCR diversity than normal lung.

This sample's RNA came from whole unsorted tissue. Newly diagnosed lung cancer patients had thoracic surgery in China, August–late 2014, without prior chemotherapy. A modified ARM-PCR protocol with three rounds of nested PCR amplified TCRbeta. TCRdb redid the calling of the multiplex PCR reads with MiXCR, one entry per CDR3 protein. Here the sample spans roughly 220,000 distinct CDR3 sequences, about 71% being singletons. Germline CDR1 reads MNHEY; CDR2 reads SVGAGI. This CDR3 region has 17 residues. As to this clonotype: The antigen remains undetermined. One end of the junction does not line up with germline, which may come from a read error.

The chain combines TRBV6-5 with TRBJ2-6; D is possibly TRBD1 (7 bases). The clonotype comes from a man aged 55 to 70 with non-small cell lung cancer. Sequencing was performed on lung tumor tissue. CDR3 DNA sequence: TGTGCCAGCAGTTTCGGGAGAGGGGGCTCTGGGGTCAACGTTCTGACTTTC. Translated: CASSFGRGGSGVNVLTF.